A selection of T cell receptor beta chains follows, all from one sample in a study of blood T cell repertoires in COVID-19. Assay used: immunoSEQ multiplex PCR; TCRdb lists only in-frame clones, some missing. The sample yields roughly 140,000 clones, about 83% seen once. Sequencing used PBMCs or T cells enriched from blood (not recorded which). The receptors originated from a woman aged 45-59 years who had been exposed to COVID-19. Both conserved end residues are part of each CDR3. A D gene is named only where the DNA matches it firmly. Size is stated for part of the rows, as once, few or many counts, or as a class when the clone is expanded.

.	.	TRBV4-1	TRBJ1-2	TGCGCCAGCAGCCAATACACTCGGACAGCGAGGGGCTACACCTTC	CASSQYTRTARGYTF
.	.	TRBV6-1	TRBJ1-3	TGTGCCAGCAGTGAAGCGGTGAGCTCTGGAAACACCATATATTTT	CASSEAVSSGNTIYF
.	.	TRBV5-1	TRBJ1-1	TGCGCCAGCAGCTTGAACGGCGGCATCCTGAACACTGAAGCTTTCTTT	CASSLNGGILNTEAFF
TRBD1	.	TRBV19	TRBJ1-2	TGTGCCAGTAGTACACCCAGGGACAGCCGGCCAGCTAACTATGGCTACACCTTC	CASSTPRDSRPANYGYTF
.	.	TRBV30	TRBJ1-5	TGTGCCTGGAGTGTACAGGAGTATCAGCCCCAGCATTTT	CAWSVQEYQPQHF
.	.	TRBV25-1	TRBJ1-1	TGTGCCAGCAGTCTCCAAGGCCCAGGGGCGAAAGCTTTCTTT	CASSLQGPGAKAFF
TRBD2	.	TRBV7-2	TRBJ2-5	TGTGCCAGCAGCGTCGGGAGGTGGGAGACCCAGTACTTC	CASSVGRWETQYF
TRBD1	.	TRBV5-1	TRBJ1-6	TGCGCCAGCAGCTTGGCCGACAGGGGTGGTTCACCCCTCCACTTT	CASSLADRGGSPLHF
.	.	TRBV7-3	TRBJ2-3	TGTGCCAGCAGCCAGGGGCAGGACACAGATACGCAGTATTTT	CASSQGQDTDTQYF
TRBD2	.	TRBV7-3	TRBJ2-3	TGTGCCAGCAGCTTAACGGGACTAGCGGGGCCCACAGATACGCAGTATTTT	CASSLTGLAGPTDTQYF
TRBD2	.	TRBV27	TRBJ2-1	TGTGCCAGCAGTCCTTCGACTAGCGGGAGAGAGCAGTTCTTC	CASSPSTSGREQFF
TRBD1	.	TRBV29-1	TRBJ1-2	TGCAGCGCCCCGTCTGGACAGGGCCTCTATGGCTACACCTTC	CSAPSGQGLYGYTF
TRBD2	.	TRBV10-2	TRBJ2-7	TGCGCCAGCAGTCCTCTAGCGGGAGAAACCGAGCAGTACTTC	CASSPLAGETEQYF
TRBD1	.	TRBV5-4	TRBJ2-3	TGTGCCAGCAGCAAGGCGGGACAGGCCTCCACAGATACGCAGTATTTT	CASSKAGQASTDTQYF
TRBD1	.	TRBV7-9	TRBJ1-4	TGTGCCAGCAGCCAGACCGGGACAGGGAGAGAAAAACTGTTTTTT	CASSQTGTGREKLFF
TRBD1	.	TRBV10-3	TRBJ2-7	TGTGCCCAGGGACAGGGAGCCTACGAGCAGTACTTC	CAQGQGAYEQYF
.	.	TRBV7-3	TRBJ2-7	TGTGCCAGCAGTCCTGGGGCTGCCTCCTACGAGCAGTACTTC	CASSPGAASYEQYF
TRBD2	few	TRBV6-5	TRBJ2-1	TGTGCCAGCAGTTCTCCGAGGAAGCGGGGGGGCAATGAGCAGTTCTTC	CASSSPRKRGGNEQFF
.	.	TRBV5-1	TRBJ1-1	TGCGCCAGCAGCTTCCTAGACACTGAAGCTTTCTTT	CASSFLDTEAFF
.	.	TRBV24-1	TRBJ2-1	TGTGCCACCAGTGATACTAGTGGGGTGGGGAATGAGCAGTTCTTC	CATSDTSGVGNEQFF
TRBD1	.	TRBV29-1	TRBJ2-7	TGCAGCGTTGAAGACAGGGGGCTCCCCTACGAGCAGTACTTC	CSVEDRGLPYEQYF
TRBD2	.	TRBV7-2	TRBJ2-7	TGTGCCAGCACCATCCGGGGGGGCTATATGTCCGAGCAGTACTTC	CASTIRGGYMSEQYF
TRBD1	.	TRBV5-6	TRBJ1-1	TGTGCCAGCAACGACAGGGGAGTAGTGCCTGAAGCTTTCTTT	CASNDRGVVPEAFF
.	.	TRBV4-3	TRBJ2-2	TGCGCCAGCAGCCCCCGGGACGGGGCAGGGGAGGGGCTGTTTTTT	CASSPRDGAGEGLFF
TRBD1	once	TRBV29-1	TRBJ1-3	TGCAGCGCCTCAGGGGGAATAAAGTCTGGAAACACCATATATTTT	CSASGGIKSGNTIYF
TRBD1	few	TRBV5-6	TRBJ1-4	TGTGCCAGCAGTCAGGGGGTCAATGAAAAACTGTTTTTT	CASSQGVNEKLFF
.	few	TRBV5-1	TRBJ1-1	TGCGCCAGCAGCCACGGACAGCTGAACACTGAAGCTTTCTTT	CASSHGQLNTEAFF
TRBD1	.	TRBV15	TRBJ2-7	TGTGCCACCAGCAGAGTGGTAGGACAGGGGACCTACGAGCAGTACTTC	CATSRVVGQGTYEQYF
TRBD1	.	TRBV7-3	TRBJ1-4	TGTGCCAGCAGCCCCCAGGGGGATAAGGGAAAACTGTTTTTT	CASSPQGDKGKLFF
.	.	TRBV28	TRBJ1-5	TGTGCCAGCAGTTTAATGGGGGCTCACAATCAGCCCCAGCATTTT	CASSLMGAHNQPQHF
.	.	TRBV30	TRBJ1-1	TGTGCCTGGAGTTCACAAATGAACACTGAAGCTTTCTTT	CAWSSQMNTEAFF
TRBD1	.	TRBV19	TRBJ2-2	TGTGCCAGTAGTATGGGACAGACGAACACCGGGGAGCTGTTTTTT	CASSMGQTNTGELFF
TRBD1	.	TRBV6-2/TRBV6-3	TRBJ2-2	TGTGCCAGCAGTTACTCCGGGACAGGGGGCACCGGGGAGCTGTTTTTT	CASSYSGTGGTGELFF
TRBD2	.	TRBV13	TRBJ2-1	TGTGCCAGCAGCCAACTAGCGGAGGACAATGAGCAGTTCTTC	CASSQLAEDNEQFF
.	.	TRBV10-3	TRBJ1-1	TGTGCCATCAGCGAGGGGGGGAGGACTGAAGCTTTCTTT	CAISEGGRTEAFF
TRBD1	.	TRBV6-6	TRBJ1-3	TGTGCCAGCAGCTCGACAGGGATTGGAAACACCATATATTTT	CASSSTGIGNTIYF
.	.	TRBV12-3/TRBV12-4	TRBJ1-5	TGTGCCAGCACCCTAGGGGTCTATCAGCCCCAGCATTTT	CASTLGVYQPQHF